A single sample gave rise to the 12 T cell receptor beta chains below, sequenced in a study of graft-versus-host responses after intestinal transplantation. Some clones are missing from TCRdb's copy, which holds only in-frame ones; the method was immunoSEQ multiplex PCR. The top ten hold 0.9% to 1.5% of the sample, which has over 100,000 clones, about 92% seen once. These receptors are not linked to any known antigen. Sequenced here: unstimulated CD8+ T cells sorted from spleen or lymph node cells, sampled before transplant. These receptors were taken from a human donor who was the organ donor for an intestinal transplant.

The chain recombines TRBV13 with TRBJ1-1; no firm D call. This CDR3 comprises 13 residues. CDR1 and CDR2 from the germline V gene are PRHDT and FYEKMQ (reference sequence). Trimming took off 5 bases at V and 1 base at J, with 8 bases between the two ends. CDR3 nucleotides: TGTGCCAGCAGCGCGTGGTGGAACACTGAAGCTTTCTTT. It encodes CASSAWWNTEAFF.

The CDR3 protein is CASSDDRGNYGYTF. Written as DNA, the CDR3 is TGTGCCAGCAGCGACGACAGGGGGAACTATGGCTACACCTTC. This chain connects TRBV28 to TRBJ1-2; 9 bases are a match to TRBD1. Germline CDR1 and CDR2: MDHEN and SYDVKM. Losses at the gene ends were 6 bases for V and 2 bases for J; bases not matched to a gene: 4. This CDR3 has 14 residues.

The CDR3 DNA reads as TGTGCCAGCACTCAACCCAACCGGGCCTCCGGGCAGTACTTC. Protein sequence: CASTQPNRASGQYF. V is TRBV2 and J is TRBJ2-7; no definite D call. V lost 7 bases and J 9 bases, leaving 22 bases between the germline ends. Germline V gives CDR1 SNHLY, CDR2 FYNNEI. The CDR3 runs to 14 residues.

The rearrangement joins TRBV30 to TRBJ1-1; possible D gene TRBD1, 6 bases. Germline V gene data show CDR1 as GTSNPN and CDR2 as SVGIG (reference sequence). The CDR3 length is 13 residues. V shed 0 bases and J shed 6 bases, with 11 bases lying between them. CDR3 sequence reads: CAWSVHGGPEAFF. DNA for the CDR3: TGTGCCTGGAGTGTACACGGGGGCCCTGAAGCTTTCTTT. The full variable domain, completed using reference TRBV30 and TRBJ1-1, is SQTIHQWPATLVQPVGSPLSLECTVEGTSNPNLYWYRQAAGRGLQLLFYSVGIGQISSEVPQNLSASRPQDRQFILSSKKLLLSDSGFYLCAWSVHGGPEAFFGQGTRLTVV.

This clone was observed a single time. This chain joins TRBV30 and TRBJ1-5; no definite D call. Germline V gene lookup returns CDR1 GTSNPN and CDR2 SVGIG (reference sequence). V lost 5 bases and J 1 base, leaving 12 bases between the germline ends. The CDR3 is 14 residues long. The CDR3 DNA sequence: TGTGCCTGGCGCCCCCCCTTAAGCAATCAGCCCCAGCATTTT. Translated: CAWRPPLSNQPQHF.

This clone came up once. The CDR3 region is CASSLEGYDEQYF. CDR3 nucleotides: TGTGCCAGCAGCTTAGAAGGGTACGACGAGCAGTACTTC. This sequence joins TRBV7-9 and TRBJ2-7; D ambiguous. Germline CDR1 SEHNR, CDR2 FQNEAQ (reference sequence). V shed 1 base and J shed 5 bases, with 9 bases lying between them. The CDR3 has 13 residues.

The chain carries TRBV27 and TRBJ2-2, with TRBD2 as a possible D gene (5 bases). With 6 bases removed from V and 8 bases from J, the gap between germline ends came to 10 bases. Germline CDR1 is MNHEY and CDR2 is SMNVEV (reference sequence). CDR3 size: 12 residues. CDR3 amino acids: CASSFLAGELFF. In nucleotides, the CDR3 is TGTGCCAGCAGCTTTCTAGCTGGGGAGCTGTTTTTT.

The gene calls are TRBV13 and TRBJ2-5; D perhaps matches TRBD1 (5 bases). V lost 0 bases to trimming and J lost 2 bases, with 10 bases between them. The germline V gene encodes CDR1 PRHDT and CDR2 FYEKMQ (reference sequence). The length of the CDR3 is 15 residues. CDR3 sequence reads: CASSLGPGPQETQYF. For the CDR3, the DNA is TGTGCCAGCAGCTTAGGGCCAGGGCCTCAAGAGACCCAGTACTTC. Variable domain in full (rest from reference TRBV13 and TRBJ2-5): AAGVIQSPRHLIKEKRETATLKCYPIPRHDTVYWYQQGPGQDPQFLISFYEKMQSDKGSIPDRFSAQQFSDYHSELNMSSLELGDSALYFCASSLGPGPQETQYFGPGTRLLVL.

V gene TRBV7-2 combines with J gene TRBJ2-1; D is possibly TRBD2 (6 bases). The CDR3 runs 14 residues. Per the germline V gene, CDR1 is SGHTA and CDR2 is FQGNSA. Trimming cost V 2 bases and J 2 bases, with 7 bases left between them. The CDR3 region is CASSLPGAYNEQFF. The CDR3 DNA is TGTGCCAGCAGCTTACCGGGAGCCTACAATGAGCAGTTCTTC.

This clone was recorded once. The rearrangement uses TRBV6-6 and TRBJ2-7; D ambiguous. V dropped 0 bases and J dropped 6 bases, with 9 bases sitting between them. Germline-derived CDR1 and CDR2 are MNHNY and SVGAGI (reference sequence). The CDR3 contains 13 residues. The CDR3 DNA reads TGTGCCAGCAGTTACTCGATCTACTCCGAGCAGTACTTC. It translates to CASSYSIYSEQYF.

The gene calls are TRBV15 and TRBJ1-1; 9 bases are shared with TRBD1. J gave up 2 bases and V 8 bases, and 9 bases lay outside the gene matches. The CDR3 is made up of 15 amino acids. Germline values: CDR1 LNHNV, CDR2 YYDKDF (reference sequence). The CDR3 nucleotides read TGTGCCACCCGGGGGGACAGGGCCTTAAACACTGAAGCTTTCTTT. Translation gives CATRGDRALNTEAFF.

V and J are TRBV7-9 and TRBJ1-1, with D possibly matching TRBD1 (6 bases). Trimming stripped 1 base from V and 6 bases from J, with 15 bases between. Germline CDR1 is SEHNR and CDR2 is FQNEAQ (reference sequence). The CDR3 contains 15 residues. CDR3 loop: CASSLDRASASEAFF. As DNA, the CDR3 is TGTGCCAGCAGCTTAGACAGGGCGTCGGCTTCTGAAGCTTTCTTT.